The rows below give T cell receptor beta chains drawn from one sample of a study of long-term antiretroviral therapy in people with HIV. The repertoire was sequenced with immunoSEQ multiplex PCR; TCRdb's copy has only in-frame clones and lacks some. The sample yields some 18,000 clones, 80% seen once. Sequences were derived from unsorted PBMCs, sampled 0.1 years before starting antiretroviral therapy. The receptors come from a man between 18 and 29 years old with HIV. CDR3s include the opening cysteine and the closing phenylalanine or tryptophan. The order of the fields is V gene, CDR3 protein.

TRBV27	CASSPTERESTDTQYF
TRBV5-1	CASSLAGGEKLFF
TRBV2	CASRSDRTSGELFF
TRBV28	CASSLTDYGAQPQHF
TRBV5-4	CASSLDQETQYF
TRBV2	CASRSLGGGPGELFF
TRBV7-2	CASSLRSRAGSSSYEQYF
TRBV19	CASSEGRGPQHF
TRBV7-4	CASSLGVGITSLFGYTF
TRBV11-2	CASSLSTDEKLFF
TRBV1	CTIPSETGGNEQYF
TRBV10-3	CASSEYEKGTYEQYF
TRBV2	CPKPGHPVGAGELFF
TRBV14	CASSQNHGNTIYF
TRBV7-9	CASSWTYDTQYF
TRBV15	CATSRDMGEQYF
TRBV4-1	CASSQADDRLIF
TRBV11-2	CASSIPGHPQPDTIYF
TRBV28	CASISSGGRSYNEQFF
TRBV7-2	CASSFGTGGAGNTIYF
TRBV7-3	CASSLDPGRRSYEQYF
TRBV27	CASSWGPGQGASEQYF
TRBV28	CASNFGINYGYTF
TRBV5-4	CASSFGSSGDSPLHF
TRBV7-2	CASSSQTGSYGYTF
TRBV15	CATSRDPSGEPQHF
TRBV28	CASSPGGGQETQYF
TRBV13	CASSLSQGRETQYF
TRBV6-4	CASSILAGTNEQFF
TRBV5-4	CASSEAARTGRADTQYF
TRBV10-3	CAISGEGLKNTEAFF
TRBV5-6	CASSTAGGRGETQYF
TRBV9	CASSPRGATNEKLFF
TRBV28	CASSPGDRKNTEAFF
TRBV5-5	CASSLSVDTEAFF
TRBV7-9	CASSLVGQGTDTQYF
TRBV4-1	CASSQDSLNTEAFF
TRBV29-1	CSVERGPDEQFF
TRBV7-6	CASSRWGIQETQYF
TRBV7-2	CASSFPGSLPGANVLTF